This TCR beta chain was captured in a study of shared clonotypes between healthy human individuals. Study-level information: Researchers assigned three CD4 naive, three CD4 memory, two CD8 naive and one CD8 memory plate to each donor. General study findings and limits: Non-shared clonotypes were found to have lower generation probabilities than the clonotypes that were shared by all four of the sorted-subset donors.

Germline values: CDR1 SGHRS, CDR2 YFSETQ. Trimming removed 0 bases at V and 0 bases at J, with 9 bases between. CDR3 length equals 16 residues. To note about this clone: Its target is unknown.

Several immunoSEQ plates held equal portions of the genomic DNA taken from each subset. TCRdb's table, derived via immunoSEQ multiplex PCR, lists solely in-frame clones and lacks some. The repertoire holds 2 million to 3 million clones, more than 85% seen once, with 0.36% in the top ten. The receptor comes from a man aged 18 to 30 in good health. Some clones in this sample may be carry-over from other donors' samples. Sequencing was carried out using naive CD4+ T cells from PBMCs. Subset: CD45RA+ positively selected. The genes are TRBV5-1 and TRBJ2-2; unclear D gene. This CDR3 is CASSLVQVTNTGELFF. The CDR3 region has the DNA TGCGCCAGCAGCTTGGTCCAGGTTACGAACACCGGGGAGCTGTTTTTT. Complete variable domain (other parts from reference TRBV5-1 and TRBJ2-2): KAGVTQTPRYLIKTRGQQVTLSCSPISGHRSVSWYQQTPGQGLQFLFEYFSETQRNKGNFPGRFSGRQFSNSRSEMNVSTLELGDSALYLCASSLVQVTNTGELFFGEGSRLTVL.